This T cell receptor beta chain was captured in a study of shared clonotypes between healthy human individuals. Study-level findings and limits: It was observed that around 5% of naive CD4 clonotypes were shared across several donors.

Concerning this clone: Its target is unknown.

Original data processing: ImmunoSEQ gave junction-only sequences without quality scores, so filtering differed. Here immunoSEQ multiplex PCR was the method, and the copy in TCRdb shows in-frame clones only, minus some. That table furnishes V, J and clone size, whereas the DNA furnished D and trimming. Among approximately 1.5 million clones listed, roughly 98% were seen once. This clonotype was sampled from a man aged 30 to 39 in good health. The sequenced sample consisted of naive CD4+ T cells sorted from blood. This sample's subset: CD45RA+ positively selected.

This CDR3 is CASSTNVGDYEQYF. The CDR3 DNA reads TGTGCCAGCTCAACCAATGTAGGTGACTACGAGCAGTACTTC. The gene calls are TRBV18 and TRBJ2-7; D is unclear. The length of the CDR3 is 14 residues. CDR1 is KGHSH, CDR2 LQKENI, per germline. The V and J ends lost 5 bases and 3 bases respectively, with 14 bases between them.